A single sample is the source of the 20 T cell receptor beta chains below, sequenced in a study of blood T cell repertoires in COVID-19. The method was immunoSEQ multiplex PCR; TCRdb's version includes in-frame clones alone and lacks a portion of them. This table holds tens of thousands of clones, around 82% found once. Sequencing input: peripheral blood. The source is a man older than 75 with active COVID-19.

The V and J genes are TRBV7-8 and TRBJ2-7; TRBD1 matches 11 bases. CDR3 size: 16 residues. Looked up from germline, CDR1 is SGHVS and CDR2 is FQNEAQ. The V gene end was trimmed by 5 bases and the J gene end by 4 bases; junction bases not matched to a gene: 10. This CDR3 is CASSRGTGQGAYEQYF. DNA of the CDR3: TGTGCCAGCAGCCGAGGCACCGGACAGGGGGCTTACGAGCAGTACTTC.

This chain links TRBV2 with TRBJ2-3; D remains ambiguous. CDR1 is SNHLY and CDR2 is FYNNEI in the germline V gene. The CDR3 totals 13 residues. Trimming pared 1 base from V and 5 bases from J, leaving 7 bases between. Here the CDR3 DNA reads TGTGCCAGCAGTGAAGTTCGAGGAGATACGCAGTATTTT. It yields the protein CASSEVRGDTQYF.

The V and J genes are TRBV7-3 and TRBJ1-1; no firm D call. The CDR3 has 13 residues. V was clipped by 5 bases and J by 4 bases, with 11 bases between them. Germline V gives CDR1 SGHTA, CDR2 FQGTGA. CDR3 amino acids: CASSNGPRTEAFF. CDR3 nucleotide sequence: TGTGCCAGCAGCAATGGGCCACGCACTGAAGCTTTCTTT.

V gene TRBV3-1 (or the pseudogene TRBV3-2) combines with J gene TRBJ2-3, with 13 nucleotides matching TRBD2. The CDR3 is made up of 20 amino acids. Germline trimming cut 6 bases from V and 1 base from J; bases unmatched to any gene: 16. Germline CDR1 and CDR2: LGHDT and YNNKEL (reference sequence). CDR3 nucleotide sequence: TGTGCCAGCAGTCGAGGGTACGGCGGGACTAGCGGGACCGGCACAGATACGCAGTATTTT. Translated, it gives CASSRGYGGTSGTGTDTQYF.

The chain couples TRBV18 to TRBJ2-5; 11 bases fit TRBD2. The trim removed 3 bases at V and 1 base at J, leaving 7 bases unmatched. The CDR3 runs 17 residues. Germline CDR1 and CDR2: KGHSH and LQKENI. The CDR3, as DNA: TGTGCCAGCTCACCGCGAGCCGGGACTAGCGGCCAAGAGACCCAGTACTTC. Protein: CASSPRAGTSGQETQYF.

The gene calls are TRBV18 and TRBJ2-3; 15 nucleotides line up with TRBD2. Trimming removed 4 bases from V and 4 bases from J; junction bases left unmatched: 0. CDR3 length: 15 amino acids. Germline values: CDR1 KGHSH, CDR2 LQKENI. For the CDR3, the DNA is TGTGCCAGCTCACGGACTAGCGGGGGGGCAGATACGCAGTATTTT. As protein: CASSRTSGGADTQYF.

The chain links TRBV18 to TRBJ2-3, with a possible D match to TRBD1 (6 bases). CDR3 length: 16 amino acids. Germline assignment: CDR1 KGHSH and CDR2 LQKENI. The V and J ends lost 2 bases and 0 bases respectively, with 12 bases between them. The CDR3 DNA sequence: TGTGCCAGCTCACCAAATCCGGGACATAGCACAGATACGCAGTATTTT. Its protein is CASSPNPGHSTDTQYF.

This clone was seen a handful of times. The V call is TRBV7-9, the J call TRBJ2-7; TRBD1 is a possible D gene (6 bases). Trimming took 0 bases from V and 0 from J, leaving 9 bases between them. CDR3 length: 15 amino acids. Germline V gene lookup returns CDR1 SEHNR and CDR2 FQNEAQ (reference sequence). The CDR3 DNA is TGTGCCAGCAGCTTAGCGGGGGCCCTCTCCTACGAGCAGTACTTC. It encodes CASSLAGALSYEQYF. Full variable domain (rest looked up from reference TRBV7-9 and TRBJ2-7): DTGVSQNPRHKITKRGQNVTFRCDPISEHNRLYWYRQTLGQGPEFLTYFQNEAQLEKSRLLSDRFSAERPKGSFSTLEIQRTEQGDSAMYLCASSLAGALSYEQYFGPGTRLTVT.

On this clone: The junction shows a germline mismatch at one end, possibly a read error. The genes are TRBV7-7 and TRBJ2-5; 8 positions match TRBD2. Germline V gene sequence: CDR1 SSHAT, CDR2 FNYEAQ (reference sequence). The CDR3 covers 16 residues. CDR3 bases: TGTGCTAGCAGCTTTTACTTCGGAGCGGGAGCTGAGACCCAGTACTTC. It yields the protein CASSFYFGAGAETQYF.

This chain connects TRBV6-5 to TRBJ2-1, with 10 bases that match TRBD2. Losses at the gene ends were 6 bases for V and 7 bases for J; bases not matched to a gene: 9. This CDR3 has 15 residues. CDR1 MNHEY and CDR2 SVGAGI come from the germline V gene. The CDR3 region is CASRSLAGATNEQFF. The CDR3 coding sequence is TGTGCCAGCAGGAGCCTAGCGGGAGCGACGAATGAGCAGTTCTTC.

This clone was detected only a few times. The CDR3 spells CATSRTSGEQYF. The CDR3 DNA sequence: TGTGCCACCAGCAGAACTTCGGGCGAGCAGTACTTC. The chain carries TRBV15 and TRBJ2-7; D call uncertain. The V gene lost 2 bases and the J gene lost 6 bases, with 8 bases spanning the gap. The CDR3 totals 12 residues. Looked up from germline, CDR1 is LNHNV and CDR2 is YYDKDF (reference sequence). Supplemented by reference TRBV15 and TRBJ2-7, the full variable domain reads DAMVIQNPRYQVTQFGKPVTLSCSQTLNHNVMYWYQQKSSQAPKLLFHYYDKDFNNEADTPDNFQSRRPNTSFCFLDIRSPGLGDTAMYLCATSRTSGEQYFGPGTRLTVT.

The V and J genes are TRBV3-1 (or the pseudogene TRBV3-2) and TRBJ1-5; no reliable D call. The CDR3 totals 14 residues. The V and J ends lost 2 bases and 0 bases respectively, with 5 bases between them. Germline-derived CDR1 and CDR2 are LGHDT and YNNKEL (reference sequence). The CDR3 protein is CASSQSYSNQPQHF. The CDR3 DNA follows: TGTGCCAGCAGCCAAAGCTATAGCAATCAGCCCCAGCATTTT.

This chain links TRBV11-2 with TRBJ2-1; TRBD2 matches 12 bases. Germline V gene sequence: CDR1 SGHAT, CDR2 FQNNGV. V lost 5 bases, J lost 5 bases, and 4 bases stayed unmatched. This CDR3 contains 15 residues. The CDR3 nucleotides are TGTGCCAGCAGCCTCGGACTAGCGGGAAACAATGAGCAGTTCTTC. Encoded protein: CASSLGLAGNNEQFF.

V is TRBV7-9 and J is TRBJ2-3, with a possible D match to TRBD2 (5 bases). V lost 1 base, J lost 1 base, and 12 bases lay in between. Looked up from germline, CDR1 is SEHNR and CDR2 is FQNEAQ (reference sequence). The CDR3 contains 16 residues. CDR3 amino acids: CASSLGLLGGTDTQYF. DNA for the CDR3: TGTGCCAGCAGCTTAGGTTTGCTGGGAGGCACAGATACGCAGTATTTT.

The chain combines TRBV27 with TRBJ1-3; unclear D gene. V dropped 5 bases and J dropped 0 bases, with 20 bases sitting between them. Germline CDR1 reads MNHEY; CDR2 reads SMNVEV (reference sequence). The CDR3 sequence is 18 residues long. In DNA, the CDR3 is TGTGCCAGCAGTCCCCACTGGGCTCTCTCAGTCTCTGGAAACACCATATATTTT. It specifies CASSPHWALSVSGNTIYF.

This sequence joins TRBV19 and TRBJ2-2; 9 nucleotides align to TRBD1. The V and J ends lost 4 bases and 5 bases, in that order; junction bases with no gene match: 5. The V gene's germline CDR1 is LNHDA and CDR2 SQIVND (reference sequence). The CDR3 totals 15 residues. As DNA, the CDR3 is TGTGCCAGTAGTACCGGGACAGGGATAACCGGGGAGCTGTTTTTT. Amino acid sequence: CASSTGTGITGELFF.

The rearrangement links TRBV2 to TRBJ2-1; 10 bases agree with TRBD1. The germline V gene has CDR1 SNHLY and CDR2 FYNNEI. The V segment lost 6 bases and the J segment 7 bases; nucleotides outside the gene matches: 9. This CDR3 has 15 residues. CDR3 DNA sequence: TGTGCCAGCAGAGATAGACAGGGGGCTAGGAATGAGCAGTTCTTC. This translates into CASRDRQGARNEQFF. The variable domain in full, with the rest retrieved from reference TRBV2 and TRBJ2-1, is EPEVTQTPSHQVTQMGQEVILRCVPISNHLYFYWYRQILGQKVEFLVSFYNNEISEKSEIFDDQFSVERPDGSNFTLKIRSTKLEDSAMYFCASRDRQGARNEQFFGPGTRLTVL.

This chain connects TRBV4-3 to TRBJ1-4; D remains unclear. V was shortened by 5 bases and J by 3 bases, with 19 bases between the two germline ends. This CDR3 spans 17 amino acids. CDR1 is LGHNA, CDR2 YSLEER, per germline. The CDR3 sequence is CASSTRHLTGSNEKLFF. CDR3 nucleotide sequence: TGCGCCAGCAGCACTCGACACCTGACGGGGTCTAATGAAAAACTGTTTTTT.

The CDR3 spells CASSLAGAIYYGYTF. The DNA of the CDR3 is TGTGCCAGCAGCTTAGCAGGGGCGATCTACTATGGCTACACCTTC. The gene calls are TRBV7-9 and TRBJ1-2; D possibly corresponds to TRBD1 (5 bases). The germline V and J ends were trimmed by 0 bases and 3 bases, with 11 bases remaining between them. Germline-derived CDR1 and CDR2 are SEHNR and FQNEAQ (reference sequence). This CDR3 has 15 residues.

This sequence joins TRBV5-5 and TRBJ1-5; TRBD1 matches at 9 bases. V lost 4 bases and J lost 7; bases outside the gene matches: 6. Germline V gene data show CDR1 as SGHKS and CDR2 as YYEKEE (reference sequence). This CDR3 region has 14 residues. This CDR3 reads CASSRGTGQQPQHF. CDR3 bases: TGTGCCAGCAGCCGTGGGACAGGGCAGCAGCCCCAGCATTTT.